The rows below give T cell receptor beta chains drawn from one sample of a study of OX40 agonist ivuxolimab in advanced cancers. Some clones are missing from TCRdb's copy, which holds only in-frame ones; the method was immunoSEQ multiplex PCR. The profile shows tens of thousands of clones, 85% to 90% of them singletons. The sequencing used CD4+ or CD8+ T cells sorted from blood, collected in a trial of the OX40 agonist ivuxolimab. The receptors come from an adult with an advanced solid tumor such as melanoma, head and neck, liver or kidney cancer. Each CDR3 is given with its conserved first and last residue. D genes are given only for firm matches. Expanded clones get a size class; other rows say once, few or many, or leave the size out.

DNA: TGTGCCCACTCGGCGGCAGCCTATGGCTACACCTTC; CDR3: CAHSAAAYGYTF; length: 12; size: -; V: TRBV28; J: TRBJ1-2; D: -
DNA: TGCGCCAGTAGCGACCAGGGGAGCTCCTACAATGAGCAGTTCTTC; CDR3: CASSDQGSSYNEQFF; length: 15; size: -; V: TRBV5-1; J: TRBJ2-1; D: -
DNA: TGTGCCAGCAGCTTATTACCCTACGAGCAGTACTTC; CDR3: CASSLLPYEQYF; length: 12; size: -; V: TRBV7-2; J: TRBJ2-7; D: -
DNA: TGTGCCAGCAGCTCGGGACCGAACACCGGGGAGCTGTTTTTT; CDR3: CASSSGPNTGELFF; length: 14; size: -; V: TRBV5-5; J: TRBJ2-2; D: -
DNA: TGTGCCAGCAGCTTAGTAGGGAACACTGAAGCTTTCTTT; CDR3: CASSLVGNTEAFF; length: 13; size: -; V: TRBV7-6; J: TRBJ1-1; D: -
DNA: TGTGCCAGTAGTCCCATCGACAGATCCGGGGAGCTGTTTTTT; CDR3: CASSPIDRSGELFF; length: 14; size: -; V: TRBV19; J: TRBJ2-2; D: -
DNA: TGTGCCAGCAGCTTAGGGGGCACCTCCTACGAGCAGTACTTC; CDR3: CASSLGGTSYEQYF; length: 14; size: -; V: TRBV11-2; J: TRBJ2-7; D: -
DNA: TGTGCCAGCAGCTACGGTGGGACTTACACGAGCAATGAGCAGTTCTTC; CDR3: CASSYGGTYTSNEQFF; length: 16; size: -; V: TRBV7-9; J: TRBJ2-1; D: -
DNA: TGCGCCAGTGGGGACGGACTTTATAGCAATCAGCCCCAGCATTTT; CDR3: CASGDGLYSNQPQHF; length: 15; size: -; V: TRBV10-1; J: TRBJ1-5; D: -
DNA: TGTGCCAGTTCTCCCGGGGCAAGCCTGAACACTGAAGCTTTCTTT; CDR3: CASSPGASLNTEAFF; length: 15; size: -; V: TRBV19; J: TRBJ1-1; D: -
DNA: TGTGCCAGCGGGGGGGTTTATAGCAATCAGCCCCAGCATTTT; CDR3: CASGGVYSNQPQHF; length: 14; size: -; V: TRBV2; J: TRBJ1-5; D: -
DNA: TGCGCCAGCAGCTTGGAGCTAGCGGGGGGGCATGAGCAGTACTTC; CDR3: CASSLELAGGHEQYF; length: 15; size: -; V: TRBV5-1; J: TRBJ2-7; D: TRBD2
DNA: TGTGCCAGCAGCACCCAGACGGGGACAGATACGCAGTATTTT; CDR3: CASSTQTGTDTQYF; length: 14; size: once; V: TRBV5-4; J: TRBJ2-3; D: -
DNA: TGTGCCAGCAGCTTGGGGCCGGGTAGAGGCTACACCTTC; CDR3: CASSLGPGRGYTF; length: 13; size: -; V: TRBV7-2; J: TRBJ1-2; D: -
DNA: TGTGCCAGCAGCCCTCTTATTGGGACAGGGGGTTACAATGAGCAGTTCTTC; CDR3: CASSPLIGTGGYNEQFF; length: 17; size: few; V: TRBV4-2; J: TRBJ2-1; D: TRBD1
DNA: TGTGCCAGCAGCGTAGGTGGGTCCCAAGAGACCCAGTACTTC; CDR3: CASSVGGSQETQYF; length: 14; size: -; V: TRBV9; J: TRBJ2-5; D: -
DNA: TGTGCCAGCCGCGACACCCACGGGGGGCCCCAGCATTTT; CDR3: CASRDTHGGPQHF; length: 13; size: -; V: TRBV11-2; J: TRBJ1-5; D: -
DNA: TGTGCCAGCAGTCTCAAAGGGAGCGGACTTTTCTACGAGCAGTACTTC; CDR3: CASSLKGSGLFYEQYF; length: 16; size: -; V: TRBV28; J: TRBJ2-7; D: -
DNA: TGTGCCAGCAGTGCACGGACAGGGGGATATAGCAATCAGCCCCAGCATTTT; CDR3: CASSARTGGYSNQPQHF; length: 17; size: -; V: TRBV6-1; J: TRBJ1-5; D: TRBD1
DNA: TGTGCCAGCAGGAGCAGGGGATCAGGCAATCAGCCCCAGCATTTT; CDR3: CASRSRGSGNQPQHF; length: 15; size: -; V: TRBV6-5; J: TRBJ1-5; D: -
DNA: TGTGCCAGCAGCTTGGACAACACAGATACGCAGTATTTT; CDR3: CASSLDNTDTQYF; length: 13; size: -; V: TRBV5-5; J: TRBJ2-3; D: -
DNA: TGTGCCAGCAACGCAGGGACAGGGGTTAATCAGCCCCAGCATTTT; CDR3: CASNAGTGVNQPQHF; length: 15; size: -; V: TRBV27; J: TRBJ1-5; D: TRBD1
DNA: TGCGCCAGCAGCTTTCATCCGGGCAATGAGCAGTTCTTC; CDR3: CASSFHPGNEQFF; length: 13; size: -; V: TRBV5-1; J: TRBJ2-1; D: -
DNA: TGTGCCAGCAGTGCACAGGGAGGGATAGGAAACACCATATATTTT; CDR3: CASSAQGGIGNTIYF; length: 15; size: -; V: TRBV2; J: TRBJ1-3; D: -
DNA: TGCGCCAGCAGCCAAGTGGCCCGGGCTAACTATGGCTACACCTTC; CDR3: CASSQVARANYGYTF; length: 15; size: -; V: TRBV4-1; J: TRBJ1-2; D: -
DNA: TGCAGCGTCTCACTAGCGGGAGGTGCAGATACGCAGTATTTT; CDR3: CSVSLAGGADTQYF; length: 14; size: -; V: TRBV29-1; J: TRBJ2-3; D: TRBD2
DNA: TGTGCCAGTAGTACTACAGGGTGGGGGACCCAGTACTTC; CDR3: CASSTTGWGTQYF; length: 13; size: -; V: TRBV19; J: TRBJ2-5; D: -
DNA: TGTGCCAGCACCGACAGGGGCCTTAACTATGGCTACACCTTC; CDR3: CASTDRGLNYGYTF; length: 14; size: -; V: TRBV6-5; J: TRBJ1-2; D: TRBD1
DNA: TGCGCCAGCAGCCGGGGACAGGGAACAGATACGCAGTATTTT; CDR3: CASSRGQGTDTQYF; length: 14; size: -; V: TRBV5-1; J: TRBJ2-3; D: TRBD1
DNA: TGTGCCAGTAGTATAGGGTGGGCGGCCTGGGATACGCAGTATTTT; CDR3: CASSIGWAAWDTQYF; length: 15; size: -; V: TRBV19; J: TRBJ2-3; D: -
DNA: TGCGCCAGCAGCCGTAGCGGGTCCAGCTCCTACGAGCAGTACTTC; CDR3: CASSRSGSSSYEQYF; length: 15; size: -; V: TRBV4-1; J: TRBJ2-7; D: TRBD2
DNA: TGTGCCACCAGCAGAGAACTAGGGGGGCCCTACGAGCAGTACTTC; CDR3: CATSRELGGPYEQYF; length: 15; size: -; V: TRBV15; J: TRBJ2-7; D: -
DNA: TGTGCCAGCAGTTCGACAGGGAGCTGGTCCGGGGAGCTGTTTTTT; CDR3: CASSSTGSWSGELFF; length: 15; size: -; V: TRBV6-5; J: TRBJ2-2; D: TRBD1
DNA: TGCGCCAGCAGCTTGGACTTCTGGACGAATGAGCAGTTCTTC; CDR3: CASSLDFWTNEQFF; length: 14; size: -; V: TRBV5-1; J: TRBJ2-1; D: -
DNA: TGCGCCAGCAGCTTCGGGTCACGGGACAGACAGTTCTTC; CDR3: CASSFGSRDRQFF; length: 13; size: once; V: TRBV5-1; J: TRBJ2-1; D: TRBD1
DNA: TGTGCCAGCCGTTCTCCTGGGACAGGGGCCCTAGAGCAGTACTTC; CDR3: CASRSPGTGALEQYF; length: 15; size: -; V: TRBV5-6; J: TRBJ2-7; D: TRBD1
DNA: TGTGCCAGCAGCCTCGGGCGGACTAGCGGGGGAGATACGCAGTATTTT; CDR3: CASSLGRTSGGDTQYF; length: 16; size: -; V: TRBV6-6; J: TRBJ2-3; D: TRBD2
DNA: TGCGCCAGCAGTGAGATAGCGGGACTAGCGAATGAGCAGTTCTTC; CDR3: CASSEIAGLANEQFF; length: 15; size: -; V: TRBV10-1; J: TRBJ2-1; D: TRBD2
DNA: TGCGCCAGCAGTGTTGGAGGGAGCGACCCCCGGGAGCTGTTTTTT; CDR3: CASSVGGSDPRELFF; length: 15; size: -; V: TRBV10-1; J: TRBJ2-2; D: -
DNA: TGTGCCATCAGTGGGACAGGGTGGGAGACCCAGTACTTC; CDR3: CAISGTGWETQYF; length: 13; size: -; V: TRBV10-3; J: TRBJ2-5; D: TRBD1